A selection of T cell receptor beta chains follows, all from one sample in a study of T cells after yellow fever vaccination. From the 5' RACE reads, TCRdb called clonotypes with MiXCR, one entry per CDR3 protein. The data contain around 400,000 distinct CDR3 sequences, roughly 11% of them singletons. This specimen consisted of PBMCs, obtained on the day of the first yellow fever vaccination. The receptors originated from a young man who received the YFV17D yellow fever vaccine. CDR3s include the opening cysteine and the closing phenylalanine or tryptophan. D genes are given only for firm matches. Rows give clone size only sometimes, using once, few, many, or a class for an expanded clone.

>many|.|TRBJ2-2|TRBV6-1
CASSEDRLGELFF
TGTGCCAGCAGTGAAGATCGGCTCGGGGAGCTGTTTTTT
>few|.|TRBJ2-2|TRBV4-1
CASSQGSGVTGELFF
TGCGCCAGCAGCCAAGGTTCGGGGGTGACCGGGGAGCTGTTTTTT
>few|.|TRBJ2-4|TRBV6-6
CASTPIGQNIQYF
TGTGCCAGCACCCCCATCGGACAAAACATTCAGTACTTC
>.|TRBD2|TRBJ2-1|TRBV6-2/TRBV6-3
CASSYRAAGRREQFF
TGTGCCAGCAGTTACCGGGCAGCGGGGAGGCGAGAGCAGTTCTTC
>few|.|TRBJ1-2|TRBV5-5
CASSAQVDYGYTF
TGTGCCAGCAGCGCACAGGTCGATTATGGCTACACCTTC
>.|.|TRBJ2-3|TRBV25-1
CASRGTERTDTQYF
TGTGCCAGCAGAGGAACCGAGCGCACAGATACGCAGTATTTT
>.|.|TRBJ2-5|TRBV29-1
CSFRGVDLETQYF
TGCAGCTTCCGAGGGGTGGACTTAGAGACCCAGTACTTC
>.|TRBD2|TRBJ2-5|TRBV9
CASSSRLAGGQETQYF
TGTGCCAGCAGCTCGCGACTAGCGGGGGGCCAAGAGACCCAGTACTTC
>many|TRBD2|TRBJ2-3|TRBV12-3/TRBV12-4
CASSNRAGTPTDTQYF
TGTGCCAGCAGCAACCGAGCGGGGACCCCCACAGATACGCAGTATTTT
>few|.|TRBJ2-7|TRBV30
CAWEGRAGPSSYEQYF
TGTGCCTGGGAGGGTCGAGCGGGCCCATCCTCCTACGAGCAGTACTTC
>few|TRBD1|TRBJ2-7|TRBV7-6
CASSPGQGPPYEQYF
TGTGCCAGCAGCCCCGGACAGGGACCACCCTACGAGCAGTACTTC
>few|.|TRBJ1-1|TRBV27
CASRSSPGRENTEAFF
TGTGCCAGCAGAAGTTCACCGGGACGAGAGAACACTGAAGCTTTCTTT
>.|.|TRBJ1-6|TRBV5-1
CASSGGVGGPRVGALHF
TGCGCCAGCAGCGGGGGAGTTGGGGGGCCCCGCGTGGGGGCCCTCCACTTT
>.|TRBD2|TRBJ2-5|TRBV7-7
CASSPSAQTSPWETQYF
TGTGCTAGCAGCCCGTCGGCGCAGACTAGCCCCTGGGAGACCCAGTACTTC
>many|.|TRBJ1-1|TRBV20-1
CSARRSGIRNTEAFF
TGCAGTGCTAGGAGGTCGGGAATCCGCAACACTGAAGCTTTCTTT
>.|.|TRBJ2-5|TRBV5-1
CASRAGRRKETQYF
TGCGCCAGCAGGGCGGGACGGCGAAAAGAGACCCAGTACTTC
>.|TRBD1|TRBJ1-2|TRBV7-6
CASSPGQGDYGYTF
TGTGCCAGCAGCCCCGGACAGGGCGACTATGGCTACACCTTC
>.|.|TRBJ2-6|TRBV5-1
CASSDGGVISGANVLTF
TGCGCCAGCAGCGACGGCGGGGTTATCTCTGGGGCCAACGTCCTGACTTTC
>many|.|TRBJ1-5|TRBV5-1
CASSLGSPNQPQHF
TGCGCCAGCAGCTTGGGCAGCCCCAATCAGCCCCAGCATTTT
>.|TRBD1|TRBJ1-3|TRBV7-2
CASSSGTGYSGNTIYF
TGTGCCAGCAGCTCCGGGACAGGTTACTCTGGAAACACCATATATTTT
>few|TRBD2|TRBJ2-3|TRBV27
CASSLETSGGIVITDTQYF
TGTGCCAGCAGTTTAGAGACTAGCGGGGGCATAGTAATTACAGATACGCAGTATTTT
>few|TRBD1|TRBJ1-1|TRBV19
CASTLQGTNTEAFF
TGTGCCAGTACCCTACAGGGGACGAACACTGAAGCTTTCTTT
>.|TRBD2|TRBJ2-3|TRBV29-1
CSVVGAGGTDTQYF
TGCAGCGTTGTAGGGGCGGGGGGAACAGATACGCAGTATTTT
>.|.|TRBJ2-2|TRBV5-4
CASSLQGSKHSTFLYGELFF
TGTGCCAGCAGCTTGCAGGGTAGTAAGCACTCCACGTTTTTATACGGGGAGCTGTTTTTT